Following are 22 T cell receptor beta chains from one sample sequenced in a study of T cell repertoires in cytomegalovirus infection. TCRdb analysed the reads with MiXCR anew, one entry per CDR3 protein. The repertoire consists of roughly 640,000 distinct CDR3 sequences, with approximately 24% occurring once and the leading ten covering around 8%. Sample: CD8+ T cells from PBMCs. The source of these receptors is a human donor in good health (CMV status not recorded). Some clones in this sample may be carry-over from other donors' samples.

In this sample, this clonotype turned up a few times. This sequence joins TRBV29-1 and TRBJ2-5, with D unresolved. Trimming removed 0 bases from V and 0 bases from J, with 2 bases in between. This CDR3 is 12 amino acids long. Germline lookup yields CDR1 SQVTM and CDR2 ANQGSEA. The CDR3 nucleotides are TGCAGCGTTGAAGAGTACCAAGAGACCCAGTACTTC. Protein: CSVEEYQETQYF.

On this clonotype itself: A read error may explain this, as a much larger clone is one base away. Here the CDR3 reads CASSRLAVDRGLTKNIQYF. The CDR3 region has the DNA TGTGCCAGCAGCCGACTAGCGGTGGATAGGGGGTTAACCAAAAACATTCAGTACTTC. V gene TRBV7-6 combines with J gene TRBJ2-4, with TRBD2 identical over 9 bases. The CDR3 spans 19 residues. The trim removed 5 bases at V and 2 bases at J, leaving 16 bases unmatched. Germline loops: CDR1 SGHVS, CDR2 FNYEAQ. The whole variable domain, remainder taken from reference TRBV7-6 and TRBJ2-4, is GAGVSQSPRYKVTKRGQDVALRCDPISGHVSLYWYRQALGQGPEFLTYFNYEAQQDKSGLPNDRFSAERPEGSISTLTIQRTEQRDSAMYRCASSRLAVDRGLTKNIQYFGAGTRLSVL.

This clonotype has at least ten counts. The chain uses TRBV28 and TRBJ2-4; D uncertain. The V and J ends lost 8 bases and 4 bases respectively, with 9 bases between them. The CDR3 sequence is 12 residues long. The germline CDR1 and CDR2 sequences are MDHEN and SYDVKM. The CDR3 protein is CASAQGKNIQYF. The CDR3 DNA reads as TGTGCCAGCGCCCAAGGGAAAAACATTCAGTACTTC.

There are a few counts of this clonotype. DNA for the CDR3: TGTGCCAGCAGGGGGTCTCTAGTAAACCCCTACGAGCAGTACTTC. Translating it yields CASRGSLVNPYEQYF. The V call is TRBV7-9, the J call TRBJ2-7; D gene unclear. Trimming left V 6 bases short and J 2 bases short, with 17 bases between. Germline CDR1 and CDR2: SEHNR and FQNEAQ (reference sequence). This CDR3 has 15 amino acids. The whole variable domain, filled in from reference TRBV7-9 and TRBJ2-7, reads DTGVSQNPRHKITKRGQNVTFRCDPISEHNRLYWYRQTLGQGPEFLTYFQNEAQLEKSRLLSDRFSAERPKGSFSTLEIQRTEQGDSAMYLCASRGSLVNPYEQYFGPGTRLTVT.

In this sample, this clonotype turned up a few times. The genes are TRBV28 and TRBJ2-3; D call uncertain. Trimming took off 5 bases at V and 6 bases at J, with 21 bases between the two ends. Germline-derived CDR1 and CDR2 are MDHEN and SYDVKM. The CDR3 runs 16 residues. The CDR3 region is CASSPTSPTLEDTQYF. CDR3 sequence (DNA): TGTGCCAGCAGTCCGACCAGCCCCACGCTGGAGGATACGCAGTATTTT.

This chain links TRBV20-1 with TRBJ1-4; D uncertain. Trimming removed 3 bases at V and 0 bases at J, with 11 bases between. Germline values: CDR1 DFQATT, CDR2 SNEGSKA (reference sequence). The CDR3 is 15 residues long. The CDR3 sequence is CSARSRFATNEKLFF. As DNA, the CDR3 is TGCAGTGCTAGGTCCAGGTTTGCAACTAATGAAAAACTGTTTTTT.

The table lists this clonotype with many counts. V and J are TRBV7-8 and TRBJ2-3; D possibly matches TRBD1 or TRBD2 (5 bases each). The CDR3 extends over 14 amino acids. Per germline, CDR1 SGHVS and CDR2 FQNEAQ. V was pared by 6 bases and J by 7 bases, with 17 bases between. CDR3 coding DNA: TGTGCCAGCAGTTGGTGGGGGAAAGGGAATACGCAGTATTTT. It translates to CASSWWGKGNTQYF.

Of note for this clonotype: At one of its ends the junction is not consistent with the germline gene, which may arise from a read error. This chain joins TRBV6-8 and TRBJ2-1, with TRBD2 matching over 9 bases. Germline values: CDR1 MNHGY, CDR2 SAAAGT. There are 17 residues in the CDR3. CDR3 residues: CANSYDATSGVGGEQFF. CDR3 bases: TGTGCCAACAGTTACGACGCGACTAGCGGCGTGGGGGGTGAGCAGTTCTTC.

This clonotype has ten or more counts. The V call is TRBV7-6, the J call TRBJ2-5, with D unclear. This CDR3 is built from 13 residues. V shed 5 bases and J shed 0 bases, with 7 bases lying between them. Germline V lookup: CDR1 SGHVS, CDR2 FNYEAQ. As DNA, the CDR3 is TGTGCCAGCAGCCCATCTAACCAAGAGACCCAGTACTTC. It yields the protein CASSPSNQETQYF.

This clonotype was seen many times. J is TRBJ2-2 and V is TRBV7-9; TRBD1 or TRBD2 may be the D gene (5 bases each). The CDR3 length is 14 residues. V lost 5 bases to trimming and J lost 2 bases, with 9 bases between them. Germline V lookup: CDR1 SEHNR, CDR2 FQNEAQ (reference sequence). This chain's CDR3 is CASSRDGNTGELFF. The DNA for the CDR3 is TGTGCCAGCAGCCGGGACGGAAACACCGGGGAGCTGTTTTTT.

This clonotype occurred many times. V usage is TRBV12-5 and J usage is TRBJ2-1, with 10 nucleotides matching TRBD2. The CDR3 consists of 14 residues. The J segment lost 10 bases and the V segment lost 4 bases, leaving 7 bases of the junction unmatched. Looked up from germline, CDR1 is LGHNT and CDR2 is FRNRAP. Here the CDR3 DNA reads TGTGCTAGTGGTTGGGTAGCGGGGGGTGGGGAGCAGTTCTTC. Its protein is CASGWVAGGGEQFF.

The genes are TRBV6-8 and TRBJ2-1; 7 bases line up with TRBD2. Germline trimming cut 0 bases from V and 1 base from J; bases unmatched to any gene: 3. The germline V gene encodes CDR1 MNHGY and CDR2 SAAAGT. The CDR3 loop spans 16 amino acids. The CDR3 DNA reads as TGTGCCAGCAGTTACTCGACTAGCAGTTCCTACAATGAGCAGTTCTTC. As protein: CASSYSTSSSYNEQFF.

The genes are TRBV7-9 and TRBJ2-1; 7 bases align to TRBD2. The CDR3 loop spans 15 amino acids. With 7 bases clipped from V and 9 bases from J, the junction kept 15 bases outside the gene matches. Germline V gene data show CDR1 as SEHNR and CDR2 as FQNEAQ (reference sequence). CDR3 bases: TGTGCCAGCATCTTCAGGACTAGGGGCGGGGTTGAGCAGTTCTTC. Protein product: CASIFRTRGGVEQFF.

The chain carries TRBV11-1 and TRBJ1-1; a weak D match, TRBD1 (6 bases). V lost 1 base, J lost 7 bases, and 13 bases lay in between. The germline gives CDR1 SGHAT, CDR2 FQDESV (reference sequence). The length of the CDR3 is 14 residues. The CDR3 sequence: CASSLGWQGIEAFF. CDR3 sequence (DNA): TGTGCCAGCAGCTTAGGTTGGCAGGGGATTGAAGCTTTCTTT. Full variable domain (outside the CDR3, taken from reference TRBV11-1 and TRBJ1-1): EAEVAQSPRYKITEKSQAVAFWCDPISGHATLYWYRQILGQGPELLVQFQDESVVDDSQLPKDRFSAERLKGVDSTLKIQPAELGDSAMYLCASSLGWQGIEAFFGQGTRLTVV.

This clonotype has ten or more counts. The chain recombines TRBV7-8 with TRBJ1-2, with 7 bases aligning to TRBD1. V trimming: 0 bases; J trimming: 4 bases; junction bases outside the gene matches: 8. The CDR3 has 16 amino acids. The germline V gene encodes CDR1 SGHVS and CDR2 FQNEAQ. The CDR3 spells CASSLATDRASYGYTF. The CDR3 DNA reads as TGTGCCAGCAGCTTAGCGACAGACAGGGCGAGCTATGGCTACACCTTC.

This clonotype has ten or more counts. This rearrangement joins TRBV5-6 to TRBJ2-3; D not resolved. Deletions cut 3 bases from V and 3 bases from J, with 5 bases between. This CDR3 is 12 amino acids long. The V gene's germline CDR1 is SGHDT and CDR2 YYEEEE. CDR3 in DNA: TGTGCCAGCAGCTCGCATACAGATACGCAGTATTTT. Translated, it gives CASSSHTDTQYF.

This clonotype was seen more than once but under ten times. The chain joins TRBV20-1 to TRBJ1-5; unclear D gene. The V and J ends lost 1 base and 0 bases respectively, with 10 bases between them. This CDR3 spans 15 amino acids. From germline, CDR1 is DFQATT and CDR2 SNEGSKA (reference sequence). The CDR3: CSARASDGSNQPQHF. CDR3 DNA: TGCAGTGCTAGAGCCTCAGACGGTAGCAATCAGCCCCAGCATTTT.

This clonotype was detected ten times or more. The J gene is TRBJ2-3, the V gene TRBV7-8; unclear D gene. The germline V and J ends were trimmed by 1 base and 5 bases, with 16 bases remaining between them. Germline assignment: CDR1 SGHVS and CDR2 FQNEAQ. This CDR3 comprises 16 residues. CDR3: CASSLGPGSAGDTQYF. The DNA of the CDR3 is TGTGCCAGCAGCTTAGGTCCGGGTTCGGCCGGAGATACGCAGTATTTT.

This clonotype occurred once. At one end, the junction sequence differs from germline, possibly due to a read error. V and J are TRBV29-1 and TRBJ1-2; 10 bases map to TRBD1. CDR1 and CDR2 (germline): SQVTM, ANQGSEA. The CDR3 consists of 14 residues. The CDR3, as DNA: TGCAGCGTAGGGGACAGGGGTAACCTCTATGACTACACCTTC. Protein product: CSVGDRGNLYDYTF.

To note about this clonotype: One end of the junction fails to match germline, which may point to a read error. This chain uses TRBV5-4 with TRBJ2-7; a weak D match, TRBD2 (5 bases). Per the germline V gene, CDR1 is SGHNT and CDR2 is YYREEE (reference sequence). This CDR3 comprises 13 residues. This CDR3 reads CAGSFSGLAEQYF. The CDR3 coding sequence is TGTGCCGGCAGCTTCTCTGGACTTGCCGAGCAGTACTTC.

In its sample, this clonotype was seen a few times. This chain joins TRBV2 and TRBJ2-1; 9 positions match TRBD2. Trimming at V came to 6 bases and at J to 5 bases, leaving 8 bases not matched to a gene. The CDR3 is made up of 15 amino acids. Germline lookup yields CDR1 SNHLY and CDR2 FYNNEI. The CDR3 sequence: CASSAPGLADNEQFF. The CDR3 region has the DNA TGTGCCAGCAGCGCCCCGGGACTAGCAGACAATGAGCAGTTCTTC.

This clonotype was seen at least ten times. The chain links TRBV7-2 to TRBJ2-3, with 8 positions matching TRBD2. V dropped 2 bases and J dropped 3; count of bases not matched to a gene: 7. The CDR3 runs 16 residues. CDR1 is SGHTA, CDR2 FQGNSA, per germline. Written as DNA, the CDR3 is TGTGCCAGCAGCTTATACGGGGGGGCCCCTACAGATACGCAGTATTTT. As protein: CASSLYGGAPTDTQYF.